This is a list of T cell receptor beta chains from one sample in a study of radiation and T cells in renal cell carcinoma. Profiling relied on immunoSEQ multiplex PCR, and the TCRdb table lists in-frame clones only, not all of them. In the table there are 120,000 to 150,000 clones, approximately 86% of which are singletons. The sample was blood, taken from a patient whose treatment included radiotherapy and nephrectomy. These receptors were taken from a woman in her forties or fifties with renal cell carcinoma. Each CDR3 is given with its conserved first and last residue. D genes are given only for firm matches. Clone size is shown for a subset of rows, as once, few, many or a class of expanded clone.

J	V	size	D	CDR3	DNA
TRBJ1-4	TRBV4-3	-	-	CASSQGTEGGRSNEKLFF	TGCGCCAGCAGCCAAGGGACAGAGGGGGGAAGGTCTAATGAAAAACTGTTTTTT
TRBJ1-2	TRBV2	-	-	CASSELALQGGYTF	TGTGCCAGCAGTGAACTCGCCCTTCAGGGGGGCTACACCTTC
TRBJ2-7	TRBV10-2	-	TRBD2	CASSDILAGDRYEQYF	TGCGCCAGCAGTGACATTCTAGCGGGAGATCGCTACGAGCAGTACTTC
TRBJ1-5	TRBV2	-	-	CASSEAGGNQPQHF	TGTGCCAGCAGTGAAGCGGGCGGCAATCAGCCCCAGCATTTT
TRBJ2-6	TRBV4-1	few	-	CASSQEGGAGANVLTF	TGCGCCAGCAGCCAAGAGGGGGGCGCTGGGGCCAACGTCCTGACTTTC
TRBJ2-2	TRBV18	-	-	CASSGRANTGELFF	TGTGCCAGCTCGGGTCGGGCGAACACCGGGGAGCTGTTTTTT
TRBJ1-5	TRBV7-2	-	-	CASSPQMAGQPQHF	TGTGCCAGCAGCCCGCAGATGGCCGGGCAGCCCCAGCATTTT
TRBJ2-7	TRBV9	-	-	CASSLSYGAAYEQYF	TGTGCCAGCAGCCTCTCCTACGGTGCGGCCTACGAGCAGTACTTC
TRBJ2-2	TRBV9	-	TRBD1	CASSPGQGTTGELFF	TGTGCCAGCAGCCCCGGACAGGGGACCACCGGGGAGCTGTTTTTT
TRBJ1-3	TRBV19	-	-	CASSTPTGSGNTIYF	TGTGCCAGTAGTACCCCTACAGGGTCTGGAAACACCATATATTTT
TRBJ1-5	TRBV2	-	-	CASSERVQSQPQHF	TGTGCCAGCAGTGAAAGGGTCCAATCCCAGCCCCAGCATTTT
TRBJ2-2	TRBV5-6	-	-	CASSLVGGELFF	TGTGCCAGCAGCTTGGTCGGCGGGGAGCTGTTTTTT
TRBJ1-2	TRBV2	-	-	CASSSNPGGYTF	TGTGCCAGCAGTTCAAATCCCGGAGGCTACACCTTC
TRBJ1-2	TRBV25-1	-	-	CASSGAGWGYGYTF	TGTGCCAGCAGTGGGGCAGGGTGGGGGTATGGCTACACCTTC
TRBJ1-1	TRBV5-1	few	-	CASSWGRRNTEAFF	TGCGCCAGCAGCTGGGGGCGACGAAACACTGAAGCTTTCTTT
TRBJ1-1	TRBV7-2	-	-	CASSLRTEAFF	TGTGCCAGCAGCTTAAGGACTGAAGCTTTCTTT
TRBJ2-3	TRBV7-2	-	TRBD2	CASSSDGTITDTQYF	TGTGCCAGCAGCTCAGACGGGACTATCACAGATACGCAGTATTTT
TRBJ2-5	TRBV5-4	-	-	CASSLRGTAERTQYF	TGTGCCAGCAGCCTGAGAGGAACCGCTGAGAGGACCCAGTACTTC
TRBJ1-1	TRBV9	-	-	CASSPTAGRHTEAFF	TGTGCCAGCAGCCCCACGGCGGGAAGGCACACTGAAGCTTTCTTT
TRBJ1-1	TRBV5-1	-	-	CASSSPRNTEAFF	TGCGCCAGCAGCTCGCCAAGAAACACTGAAGCTTTCTTT
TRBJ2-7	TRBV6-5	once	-	CASSEENLGRTFF	TGTGCCAGCAGTGAAGAAAACTTGGGACGGACCTTTTTC